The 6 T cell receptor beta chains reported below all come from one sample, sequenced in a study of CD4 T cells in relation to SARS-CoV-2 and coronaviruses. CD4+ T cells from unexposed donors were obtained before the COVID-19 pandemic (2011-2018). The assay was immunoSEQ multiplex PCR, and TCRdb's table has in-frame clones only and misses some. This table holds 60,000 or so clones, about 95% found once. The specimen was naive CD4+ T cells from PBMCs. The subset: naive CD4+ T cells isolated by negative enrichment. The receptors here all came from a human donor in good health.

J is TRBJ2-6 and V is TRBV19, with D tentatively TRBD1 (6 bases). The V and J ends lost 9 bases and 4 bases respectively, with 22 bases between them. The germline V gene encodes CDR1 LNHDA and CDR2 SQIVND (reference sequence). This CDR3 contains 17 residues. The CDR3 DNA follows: TGTGCCAGCATACGTACCACACAGGGTGCAGGGGCCAACGTCCTGACTTTC. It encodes CASIRTTQGAGANVLTF.

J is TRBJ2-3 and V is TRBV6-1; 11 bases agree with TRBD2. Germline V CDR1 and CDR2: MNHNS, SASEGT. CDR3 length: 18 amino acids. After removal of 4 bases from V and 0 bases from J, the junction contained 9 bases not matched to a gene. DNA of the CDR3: TGTGCCAGCAGTGGAGGGACTAGCGGAAGTACTAGCACAGATACGCAGTATTTT. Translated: CASSGGTSGSTSTDTQYF.

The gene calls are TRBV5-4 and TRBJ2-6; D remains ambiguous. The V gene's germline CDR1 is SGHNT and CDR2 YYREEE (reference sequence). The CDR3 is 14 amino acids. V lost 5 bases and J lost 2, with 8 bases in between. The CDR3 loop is CASRFETGANVLTF. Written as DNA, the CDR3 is TGTGCCAGCAGATTTGAAACTGGGGCCAACGTCCTGACTTTC.

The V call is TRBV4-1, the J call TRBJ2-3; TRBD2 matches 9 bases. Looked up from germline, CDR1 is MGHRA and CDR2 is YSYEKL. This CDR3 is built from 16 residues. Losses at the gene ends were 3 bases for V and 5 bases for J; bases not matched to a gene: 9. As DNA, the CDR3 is TGCGCCAGCAGCCAGTTAAGGGCGGGAGGGGGAGATACGCAGTATTTT. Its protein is CASSQLRAGGGDTQYF.

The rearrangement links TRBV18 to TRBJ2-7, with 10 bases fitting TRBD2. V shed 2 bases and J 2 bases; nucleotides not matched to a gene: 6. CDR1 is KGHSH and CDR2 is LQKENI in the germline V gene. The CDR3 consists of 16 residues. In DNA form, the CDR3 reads TGTGCCAGCTCACCATCTAGCGGGAGCTCTACCTACGAGCAGTACTTC. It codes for CASSPSSGSSTYEQYF.

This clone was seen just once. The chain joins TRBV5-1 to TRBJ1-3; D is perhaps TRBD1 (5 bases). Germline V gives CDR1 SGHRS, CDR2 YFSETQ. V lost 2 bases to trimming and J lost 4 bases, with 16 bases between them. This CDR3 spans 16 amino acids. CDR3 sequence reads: CASSFAQQDRGNTIYF. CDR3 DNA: TGCGCCAGCAGCTTCGCACAACAGGACCGAGGAAACACCATATATTTT. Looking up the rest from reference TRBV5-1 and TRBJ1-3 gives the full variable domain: KAGVTQTPRYLIKTRGQQVTLSCSPISGHRSVSWYQQTPGQGLQFLFEYFSETQRNKGNFPGRFSGRQFSNSRSEMNVSTLELGDSALYLCASSFAQQDRGNTIYFGEGSWLTVV.